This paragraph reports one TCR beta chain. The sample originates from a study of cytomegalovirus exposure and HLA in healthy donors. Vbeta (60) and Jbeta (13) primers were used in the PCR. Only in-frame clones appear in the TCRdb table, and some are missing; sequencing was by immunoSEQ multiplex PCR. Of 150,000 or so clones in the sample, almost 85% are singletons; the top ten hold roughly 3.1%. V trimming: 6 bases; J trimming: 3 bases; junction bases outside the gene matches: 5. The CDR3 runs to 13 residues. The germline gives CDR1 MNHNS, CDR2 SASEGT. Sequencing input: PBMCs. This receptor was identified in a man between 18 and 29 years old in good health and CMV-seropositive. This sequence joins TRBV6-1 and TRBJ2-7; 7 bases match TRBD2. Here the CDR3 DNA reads TGTGCCAGCAGGGCTCGGGACTACTACGAGCAGTACTTC. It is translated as CASRARDYYEQYF.